The next 9 T cell receptor beta chains were all read from a single sample in a study of T cells in Graves' hyperthyroidism and ophthalmopathy. TCR beta CDR3 regions were amplified from RNA transcripts. The HTBI primer set drove a first-round RT-PCR of the TCR CDR3. TCRdb analysed the multiplex PCR reads with MiXCR anew, one entry per CDR3 protein. This table has around 290,000 distinct CDR3 sequences, roughly 15% appearing once. Specimen: blood. The receptors were gathered from a woman aged 40 to 50 with Graves' hyperthyroidism.

This clonotype was picked up a small number of times. The chain uses TRBV29-1 and TRBJ2-7, with D possibly matching TRBD1 (6 bases). Germline-derived CDR1 and CDR2 are SQVTM and ANQGSEA. V lost 0 bases to trimming and J lost 0 bases, with 12 bases between them. The CDR3 totals 15 residues. CDR3 nucleotides: TGCAGCGTTGAAGAAGGACAGCCTAACTCCTACGAGCAGTACTTC. Residues: CSVEEGQPNSYEQYF.

This clonotype occurred many times. This rearrangement joins TRBV11-3 to TRBJ1-1, with TRBD1 identical over 8 bases. Germline V lookup: CDR1 SGHNT, CDR2 YENEEA. The CDR3 sequence is 12 residues long. Trimming cost V 1 base and J 10 bases; bases outside gene matches: 2. CDR3 coding DNA: TGTGCCAGCAGCTTAGGGGACAGGCGAGCTTTCTTT. Protein sequence: CASSLGDRRAFF.

The J gene is TRBJ2-7, the V gene TRBV20-1, with a possible D match to TRBD1 (7 bases). There are 14 residues in the CDR3. V was clipped by 5 bases and J by 1 base, with 15 bases between them. Germline lookup yields CDR1 DFQATT and CDR2 SNEGSKA (reference sequence). CDR3 in DNA: TGCAGTGCTGACAGGGACTTATCTTCCTACGAGCAGTACTTC. This encodes CSADRDLSSYEQYF.

This clonotype was counted at least ten times. The gene calls are TRBV28 and TRBJ2-7, with a possible D match to TRBD1 (5 bases). The CDR3 sequence is 13 residues long. Trimming cost V 6 bases and J 2 bases, with 11 bases left between them. Per the germline V gene, CDR1 is MDHEN and CDR2 is SYDVKM. CDR3: CASRDSSTYEQYF. CDR3 nucleotide sequence: TGTGCCAGCAGAGACAGCTCAACCTACGAGCAGTACTTC.

Concerning this clonotype: It may be a read error: a sequence one base away is much more abundant. The rearrangement uses TRBV28 and TRBJ2-2; D remains unclear. This CDR3 is 12 amino acids long. Trimming pared 6 bases from V and 3 bases from J, leaving 5 bases between. Looked up from germline, CDR1 is MDHEN and CDR2 is SYDVKM. CDR3 sequence (DNA): TGTGCCAGCAGAAAGTACACCGGGGAGCTGTTTTTT. This translates into CASRKYTGELFF.

This clonotype came up many times. The chain carries TRBV20-1 and TRBJ2-1, with D possibly matching TRBD1 (5 bases). This CDR3 has 10 amino acids. Per the germline V gene, CDR1 is DFQATT and CDR2 is SNEGSKA (reference sequence). DNA for the CDR3: TGCAGCGCCCCCGCAGGGAAGCAGTTCTTC. It translates to CSAPAGKQFF.

In this sample, this clonotype turned up many times. This chain links TRBV5-1 with TRBJ2-3; D may be TRBD2 (6 bases). Germline values: CDR1 SGHRS, CDR2 YFSETQ. Trimming cost V 7 bases and J 2 bases, with 14 bases left between them. CDR3 length: 14 amino acids. CDR3 in amino acids: CASLLEGDTDTQYF. The CDR3 DNA reads as TGCGCCAGCCTCCTGGAGGGTGACACAGATACGCAGTATTTT.

The CDR3 DNA is TGTGCCTGGAGTCTCTCTGCAAGTGTCAAAAACATTCAGTACTTC. It codes for CAWSLSASVKNIQYF. The gene calls are TRBV30 and TRBJ2-4; no reliable D call. This CDR3 is built from 15 residues. Trimming removed 2 bases at V and 3 bases at J, with 14 bases between. In germline, CDR1 is GTSNPN, CDR2 SVGIG (reference sequence). Full variable domain (rest looked up from reference TRBV30 and TRBJ2-4): SQTIHQWPATLVQPVGSPLSLECTVEGTSNPNLYWYRQAAGRGLQLLFYSVGIGQISSEVPQNLSASRPQDRQFILSSKKLLLSDSGFYLCAWSLSASVKNIQYFGAGTRLSVL.

In this sample, this clonotype turned up many times. This chain connects TRBV13 to TRBJ2-1, with 10 positions matching TRBD2. J was trimmed by 7 bases and V by 5 bases; bases with no gene match: 5. Germline V gene sequence: CDR1 PRHDT, CDR2 FYEKMQ (reference sequence). The CDR3 totals 14 residues. The CDR3 protein is CASSQGLALNEQFF. The CDR3, as DNA: TGTGCCAGCAGCCAGGGACTAGCGTTAAATGAGCAGTTCTTC.